These 21 T cell receptor beta chains came from one sample sequenced in a study of T-cell reconstitution after alpha-beta-depleted transplantation in children (dated by TCRdb to 2016 to 2018). The sample's treatment or condition label is to be understood as: allogeneic hematopoietic cell transplantation with graft depleted of TCRalphabeta T cells and CD19 B cells. Library prep was done by PCR. For sequencing, an Illumina HiSeq 2500 was employed. TCR libraries were prepared with molecular barcoding, using unique molecular identifiers to normalize TCRbeta repertoire quantification. TCRdb's own reprocessing of the public reads used fastp at Q25 and MiXCR and kept productive beta chains. Each CDR3 protein appears once, grouped with its most common genes and DNA. This sample has 55,000 to 90,000 distinct CDR3 sequences in its table, and roughly 4.9% of those were observed once. Together, the top ten hold around 18% of the sample.

This specimen was PBMCs, mostly from graft donor cells, taken 180 days after TCRalphabeta/CD19-depleted stem cell transplant. These TCRs come from a boy less than two years old who had a stem cell transplant for acute myeloid leukemia, so the T cells may come from the graft donor.

This clonotype was seen repeatedly, ten times or more. This chain links TRBV7-2 with TRBJ2-7; D uncertain. The CDR3 spans 17 residues. Germline CDR1 is SGHTA and CDR2 is FQGNSA. V lost 0 bases and J 3 bases, leaving 18 bases between the germline ends. Written as DNA, the CDR3 is TGTGCCAGCAGCTTAGCACACTCAGCTTGGGCCCTCTACGAGCAGTACTTC. As protein: CASSLAHSAWALYEQYF.

This clonotype was observed many times. This chain uses TRBV5-1 with TRBJ2-7; 9 bases align to TRBD1. Germline CDR1 and CDR2: SGHRS and YFSETQ. The CDR3 loop spans 17 amino acids. V was clipped by 4 bases and J by 9 bases; unmatched bases: 20. The CDR3 sequence is CASSPRSGTGIGSWQYV. CDR3 DNA: TGCGCCAGCAGCCCAAGATCCGGGACAGGGATCGGGAGTTGGCAGTACGTC.

There are many counts of this clonotype. This sequence joins TRBV5-5 and TRBJ2-5; D not resolved. The CDR3 runs to 13 residues. The V gene lost 4 bases and the J gene lost 0 bases, with 7 bases spanning the gap. Looked up from germline, CDR1 is SGHKS and CDR2 is YYEKEE (reference sequence). The CDR3: CASSLENQETQYF. The CDR3 nucleotides are TGTGCCAGCAGCCTTGAGAACCAAGAGACCCAGTACTTC.

At least ten counts were recorded for this clonotype. The chain uses TRBV12-3 or TRBV12-4 and TRBJ2-1; the D gene could be TRBD1 or TRBD2 (5 bases each). The germline V and J ends were trimmed by 2 bases and 7 bases, with 18 bases remaining between them. The CDR3 consists of 16 residues. CDR3 sequence reads: CASSLLAWGTRNEQFF. The CDR3 nucleotides are TGTGCCAGCAGTTTACTTGCCTGGGGGACCCGGAATGAGCAGTTCTTC.

This clonotype showed up many times. The chain employs TRBV20-1 and TRBJ1-6; D may be TRBD1 (5 bases). V dropped 3 bases and J dropped 9 bases, with 12 bases sitting between them. CDR3 length equals 13 residues. Germline lookup yields CDR1 DFQATT and CDR2 SNEGSKA (reference sequence). This CDR3 is CSASRDGLSPLHF. The CDR3 DNA is TGCAGTGCTAGCCGGGACGGTCTTTCACCCCTCCACTTT.

This clonotype was detected ten times or more. The rearrangement links TRBV2 to TRBJ2-7; D could derive from TRBD1 or TRBD2 (5 bases each). V lost 3 bases, J lost 4 bases, and 28 bases lay in between. The CDR3 has 19 residues. Germline CDR1 is SNHLY and CDR2 is FYNNEI. The DNA of the CDR3 is TGTGCCAGCAGTGAGTGTCGGGTCGGGGCGGGCCCTGGCAGATACGAGCAGTACGTC. This translates into CASSECRVGAGPGRYEQYV.

The sample holds many counts of this clonotype. The V gene is TRBV20-1, the J gene TRBJ2-5; D remains unclear. The germline CDR1 and CDR2 sequences are DFQATT and SNEGSKA (reference sequence). V was trimmed by 2 bases and J by 2 bases, leaving 15 bases between them. This CDR3 region has 15 residues. CDR3 region: CSARSPSRAQETQYF. Here the CDR3 DNA reads TGCAGTGCTAGAAGCCCAAGCCGGGCGCAAGAGACCCAGTACTTC.

There are many counts of this clonotype. V usage is TRBV27 and J usage is TRBJ2-4; unclear D gene. V dropped 4 bases and J dropped 0 bases, with 13 bases sitting between them. The CDR3 length is 16 residues. CDR1 and CDR2 (germline): MNHEY, SMNVEV (reference sequence). DNA for the CDR3: TGTGCCAGCAGTTCACCTAACCGGTTAGCCAAAAACATTCAGTACTTC. It encodes CASSSPNRLAKNIQYF.

This clonotype was seen ten or more times. The V gene is TRBV4-3, the J gene TRBJ2-7; either TRBD1 or TRBD2 may fit D (6 bases each). The germline CDR1 and CDR2 sequences are LGHNA and YSLEER. This CDR3 contains 17 residues. V lost 0 bases to trimming and J lost 2 bases, with 17 bases between them. The CDR3 reads CASSQEGGRRTPYEQYF. As DNA, the CDR3 is TGCGCCAGCAGCCAAGAAGGGGGGAGGAGAACTCCCTACGAGCAGTACTTC.

This clonotype was seen repeatedly, ten times or more. The J gene is TRBJ1-2, the V gene TRBV5-1; TRBD1 might be the D (6 bases). V was pared by 7 bases and J by 5 bases, with 12 bases between. Germline lookup yields CDR1 SGHRS and CDR2 YFSETQ. This CDR3 contains 12 residues. The CDR3 DNA follows: TGCGCCAGCCGGGACACTGTTTATGGCTACACCTTC. The encoded protein is CASRDTVYGYTF.

This clonotype was seen at least ten times. This sequence joins TRBV6-5 and TRBJ1-6, with TRBD1 matching over 7 bases. CDR3 length equals 16 residues. CDR1 and CDR2 from the germline V gene are MNHEY and SVGAGI. With 0 bases clipped from V and 8 bases from J, the junction kept 7 bases outside the gene matches. The CDR3 region is CASSYSEGARDSPLHF. Written as DNA, the CDR3 is TGTGCCAGCAGTTACTCGGAGGGGGCGCGTGATTCACCCCTCCACTTT.

This clonotype was detected ten times or more. The chain has TRBV5-1 and TRBJ1-6; TRBD1 matches at 8 bases. V gave up 0 bases and J gave up 4 bases; unmatched junction bases: 0. Per germline, CDR1 SGHRS and CDR2 YFSETQ. This CDR3 region has 15 residues. Here the CDR3 DNA reads TGCGCCAGCAGCTTGGGGACAGGGTATAATTCACCCCTCCACTTT. Its protein product is CASSLGTGYNSPLHF.

This clonotype was recorded many times. The rearrangement links TRBV12-3 or TRBV12-4 to TRBJ2-3; D might be TRBD1 (5 bases). The CDR3 consists of 15 residues. The V and J ends lost 2 bases and 3 bases respectively, with 12 bases between them. In DNA form, the CDR3 reads TGTGCCAGCAGTTTATCCGGCGCAGGGACAGATACGCAGTATTTT. Protein product: CASSLSGAGTDTQYF.

This clonotype was detected ten times or more. The chain joins TRBV12-3 or TRBV12-4 to TRBJ2-2; 10 bases match TRBD2. The CDR3 is 16 amino acids. The trim removed 10 bases at V and 0 bases at J, leaving 8 bases unmatched. CDR3 DNA sequence: TGTGCCATATTTAGCGGGGGGTTCACGAACACCGGGGAGCTGTTTTTT. This sequence encodes CAIFSGGFTNTGELFF.

This clonotype showed up many times. This CDR3 reads CASSLGPSESYTNRETQYF. The CDR3 nucleotides read TGTGCCAGCAGTTTAGGCCCCTCCGAATCGTACACAAACAGAGAGACCCAGTACTTC. The rearrangement joins TRBV28 to TRBJ2-5, with D unclear. V gave up 2 bases and J gave up 4 bases, with 26 bases separating them. Germline-derived CDR1 and CDR2 are MDHEN and SYDVKM. CDR3 length: 19 amino acids.

This clonotype was detected ten times or more. The genes are TRBV20-1 and TRBJ1-2; 9 nucleotides match TRBD1. Germline loops: CDR1 DFQATT, CDR2 SNEGSKA (reference sequence). The V and J ends lost 3 bases and 6 bases, in that order; junction bases with no gene match: 8. The CDR3 covers 14 residues. The CDR3 protein is CSARGGQGSDGYTF. In nucleotides, the CDR3 is TGCAGTGCTAGGGGCGGACAGGGGTCCGATGGCTACACCTTC.

This clonotype came up many times. V gene TRBV7-2 combines with J gene TRBJ2-5; a possible D gene is TRBD2 (5 bases). The V gene lost 5 bases and the J gene lost 1 base, with 11 bases spanning the gap. The CDR3 totals 14 residues. CDR1 is SGHTA and CDR2 is FQGNSA in the germline V gene. CDR3 bases: TGTGCCAGCAGCCGAGGACTTCTCCAAGAGACCCAGTACTTC. Amino acid sequence: CASSRGLLQETQYF.

The sample holds many counts of this clonotype. V and J are TRBV20-1 and TRBJ2-1, with a weak D call TRBD2 (6 bases). The germline CDR1 and CDR2 sequences are DFQATT and SNEGSKA (reference sequence). The CDR3 is 15 amino acids. The germline V and J ends were trimmed by 0 bases and 0 bases, with 9 bases remaining between them. The CDR3 is CSARDPSDSYNEQFF. The CDR3 DNA is TGCAGTGCTAGAGACCCTAGCGACTCCTACAATGAGCAGTTCTTC.

This clonotype appeared many times. This chain uses TRBV5-1 with TRBJ1-2, with D unclear. CDR1 is SGHRS, CDR2 YFSETQ, per germline. CDR3 length: 13 amino acids. V was trimmed by 0 bases and J by 5 bases, leaving 8 bases between them. The CDR3 sequence is CASSLDRDYGYTF. The CDR3 DNA follows: TGCGCCAGCAGCTTGGATCGGGATTATGGCTACACCTTC.

In its sample, this clonotype was seen many times. The rearrangement joins TRBV28 to TRBJ2-2, with D tentatively TRBD1 (6 bases). Germline V gene data show CDR1 as MDHEN and CDR2 as SYDVKM. The CDR3 runs 12 residues. The V end was cut by 11 bases, the J end by 4 bases, with 11 bases between. CDR3 in amino acids: CAGQKPTGELFF. The CDR3 DNA sequence: TGTGCCGGACAGAAGCCCACCGGGGAGCTGTTTTTT.

This clonotype came up many times. This chain uses TRBV5-1 with TRBJ2-3; 9 positions agree with TRBD1. This CDR3 is built from 17 residues. Per germline, CDR1 SGHRS and CDR2 YFSETQ. The V and J ends lost 0 bases and 2 bases, in that order; junction bases with no gene match: 7. DNA of the CDR3: TGCGCCAGCAGCTTGGCCAAGGGGACAGGGTACACAGATACGCAGTATTTT. Protein: CASSLAKGTGYTDTQYF.